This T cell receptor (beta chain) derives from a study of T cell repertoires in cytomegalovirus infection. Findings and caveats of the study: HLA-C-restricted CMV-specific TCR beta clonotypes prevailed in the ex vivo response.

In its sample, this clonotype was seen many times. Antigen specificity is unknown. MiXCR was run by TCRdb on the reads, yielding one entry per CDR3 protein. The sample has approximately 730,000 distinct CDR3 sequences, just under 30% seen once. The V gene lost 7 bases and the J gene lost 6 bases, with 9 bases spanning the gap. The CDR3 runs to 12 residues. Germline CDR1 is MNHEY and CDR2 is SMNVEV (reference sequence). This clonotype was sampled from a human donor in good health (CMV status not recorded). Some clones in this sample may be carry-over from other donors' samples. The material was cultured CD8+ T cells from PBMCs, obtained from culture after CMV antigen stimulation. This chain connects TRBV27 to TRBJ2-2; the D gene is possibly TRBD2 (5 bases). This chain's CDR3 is CASTEGAGELFF. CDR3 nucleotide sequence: TGTGCCAGCACAGAGGGAGCCGGGGAGCTGTTTTTT.